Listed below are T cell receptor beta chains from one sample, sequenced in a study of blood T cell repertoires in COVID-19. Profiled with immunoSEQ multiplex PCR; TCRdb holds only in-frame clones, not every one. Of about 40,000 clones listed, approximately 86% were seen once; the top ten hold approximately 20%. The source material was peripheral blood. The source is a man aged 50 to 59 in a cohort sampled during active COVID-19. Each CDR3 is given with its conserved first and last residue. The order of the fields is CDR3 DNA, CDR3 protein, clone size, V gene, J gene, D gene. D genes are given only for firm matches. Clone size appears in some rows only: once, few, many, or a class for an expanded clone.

CDR3 DNA: TGTGCCAGCCGGCTGGAGACGAACACCGGGGAGCTGTTTTTT
CDR3 protein: CASRLETNTGELFF
clone size: NA
V gene: TRBV7-8
J gene: TRBJ2-2
D gene: NA

CDR3 DNA: TGTGCCAGCAGCGTAGATTCTAGCGGGAGTCTCACCGGGGAGCTGTTTTTT
CDR3 protein: CASSVDSSGSLTGELFF
clone size: NA
V gene: TRBV9
J gene: TRBJ2-2
D gene: TRBD2

CDR3 DNA: TGTGCCAGCAGTTATGGACTAGCGGGGGGCAATGAGCAGTTCTTC
CDR3 protein: CASSYGLAGGNEQFF
clone size: NA
V gene: TRBV6-2/TRBV6-3
J gene: TRBJ2-1
D gene: TRBD2

CDR3 DNA: TGTGCTAGTGGTTTGAACCCGAGCGGATCTCTCGGAGGGGCAGGGAGGGGGTACGAGCAGTACTTC
CDR3 protein: CASGLNPSGSLGGAGRGYEQYF
clone size: NA
V gene: TRBV12-5
J gene: TRBJ2-7
D gene: NA

CDR3 DNA: TGTGCCAGCAGCTTAGTGACAGGACCTAACACCGGGGAGCTGTTTTTT
CDR3 protein: CASSLVTGPNTGELFF
clone size: NA
V gene: TRBV11-2
J gene: TRBJ2-2
D gene: NA

CDR3 DNA: TGTGCCTGGAGTGTAGGACAGGACTACGAGCAGTACTTC
CDR3 protein: CAWSVGQDYEQYF
clone size: NA
V gene: TRBV30
J gene: TRBJ2-7
D gene: TRBD1

CDR3 DNA: TGTGCCAGCAGCGTAGGGACAGGGACCATCTATGGCTACACCTTC
CDR3 protein: CASSVGTGTIYGYTF
clone size: NA
V gene: TRBV9
J gene: TRBJ1-2
D gene: TRBD1

CDR3 DNA: TGTGCCAGCAGCGTAGAGGGGTTAGCGGGAGGTATTGGAGATACGCAGTATTTT
CDR3 protein: CASSVEGLAGGIGDTQYF
clone size: NA
V gene: TRBV9
J gene: TRBJ2-3
D gene: TRBD2

CDR3 DNA: TGTGCCAGCAGCTTAGTAGCGGCAGCCTACAATGAGCAGTTCTTC
CDR3 protein: CASSLVAAAYNEQFF
clone size: NA
V gene: TRBV11-1
J gene: TRBJ2-1
D gene: NA

CDR3 DNA: TGTGCCAGCAGCAAATCGGGTTCCGGGACTAGTAAGACCCAGTACTTC
CDR3 protein: CASSKSGSGTSKTQYF
clone size: NA
V gene: TRBV21-1
J gene: TRBJ2-5
D gene: NA

CDR3 DNA: TGTGCCAGCAGCGACGGACAGGGATCCTATGGCTACACCTTC
CDR3 protein: CASSDGQGSYGYTF
clone size: NA
V gene: TRBV9
J gene: TRBJ1-2
D gene: TRBD1

CDR3 DNA: TGTGCCAGCAAACTAGCGGGGGTCTCCTACGAGCAGTACTTC
CDR3 protein: CASKLAGVSYEQYF
clone size: NA
V gene: TRBV27
J gene: TRBJ2-7
D gene: TRBD2

CDR3 DNA: TGTGCCAGCAGTGAATGGCTAGCGGCGTACAATGAGCAGTTCTTC
CDR3 protein: CASSEWLAAYNEQFF
clone size: NA
V gene: TRBV6-1
J gene: TRBJ2-1
D gene: TRBD2

CDR3 DNA: TGTGCCAGCAGCCGTTTAAGGGGGTTCCATGAGCAGTTCTTC
CDR3 protein: CASSRLRGFHEQFF
clone size: NA
V gene: TRBV14
J gene: TRBJ2-1
D gene: NA

CDR3 DNA: TGTGCCAGCAGTCCCAACCCTCGAACTAGCGGGAGTCGGGAGCTGTTTTTT
CDR3 protein: CASSPNPRTSGSRELFF
clone size: NA
V gene: TRBV6-2/TRBV6-3
J gene: TRBJ2-2
D gene: TRBD2

CDR3 DNA: TGTGCCAGCTACTGGCTAGCGGGGGGTCCAGATACGCAGTATTTT
CDR3 protein: CASYWLAGGPDTQYF
clone size: NA
V gene: TRBV25-1
J gene: TRBJ2-3
D gene: TRBD2

CDR3 DNA: TGTGCCAGCAGTTTATCTATCGGGGACATTTATCCCTACGAGCAGTACTTC
CDR3 protein: CASSLSIGDIYPYEQYF
clone size: NA
V gene: TRBV27
J gene: TRBJ2-7
D gene: NA

CDR3 DNA: TGTGCCAGCAGCTTAACGTTGGGAAGGGGGGATACGCAGTATTTT
CDR3 protein: CASSLTLGRGDTQYF
clone size: once
V gene: TRBV7-3
J gene: TRBJ2-3
D gene: NA

CDR3 DNA: TGTGCCAGCAGTCCGATGATTGTAGCCTACAATGAGCAGTTCTTC
CDR3 protein: CASSPMIVAYNEQFF
clone size: once
V gene: TRBV27
J gene: TRBJ2-1
D gene: NA

CDR3 DNA: TGTGCCAGCAGCTCCCGGGACAGCCCTAACTTC
CDR3 protein: CASSSRDSPNF
clone size: NA
V gene: TRBV11-2
J gene: TRBJ2-5
D gene: TRBD1

CDR3 DNA: TGTGCCAGCAGCGGGCGTTGGGAGTCCTTAGAGACCCAGTACTTC
CDR3 protein: CASSGRWESLETQYF
clone size: NA
V gene: TRBV7-8
J gene: TRBJ2-5
D gene: NA

CDR3 DNA: TGTGCCAGCACCCCAACAGGTGACAACACTGAAGCTTTCTTT
CDR3 protein: CASTPTGDNTEAFF
clone size: few
V gene: TRBV6-5
J gene: TRBJ1-1
D gene: NA

CDR3 DNA: TGTGCCAGCAGCATAGCGGGAGGGGACTACAATGAGCAGTTCTTC
CDR3 protein: CASSIAGGDYNEQFF
clone size: NA
V gene: TRBV11-2
J gene: TRBJ2-1
D gene: TRBD2

CDR3 DNA: TGTGCCAGCAGCCCGCTTCCACGGGGGATGAACACTGAAGCTTTCTTT
CDR3 protein: CASSPLPRGMNTEAFF
clone size: NA
V gene: TRBV7-9
J gene: TRBJ1-1
D gene: NA

CDR3 DNA: TGTGCCACTGCCCCTAGCGCCCCCCCCGCAGATACGCAGTATTTT
CDR3 protein: CATAPSAPPADTQYF
clone size: NA
V gene: TRBV15
J gene: TRBJ2-3
D gene: NA

CDR3 DNA: TGTGCCAGCAGTTACTCAGGGGCTATTGAGTATGGCTACACCTTC
CDR3 protein: CASSYSGAIEYGYTF
clone size: once
V gene: TRBV6-5
J gene: TRBJ1-2
D gene: NA

CDR3 DNA: TGTGCCAGCAGCTTGGTTGGTGCGGGGGGGCCCTTGCATGAGCAGTTCTTC
CDR3 protein: CASSLVGAGGPLHEQFF
clone size: few
V gene: TRBV5-5
J gene: TRBJ2-1
D gene: TRBD2

CDR3 DNA: TGCAGCGTTCTTCGGGGGGAGGCTGGCTACACCTTC
CDR3 protein: CSVLRGEAGYTF
clone size: NA
V gene: TRBV29-1
J gene: TRBJ1-2
D gene: NA

CDR3 DNA: TGTGCCAGTGATAGACAGGGAAACACTGAAGCTTTCTTT
CDR3 protein: CASDRQGNTEAFF
clone size: NA
V gene: TRBV19
J gene: TRBJ1-1
D gene: TRBD1

CDR3 DNA: TGTGCCCAGCCGTGGGGAAGCGGGGGAGATTCCACAGATACGCAGTATTTT
CDR3 protein: CAQPWGSGGDSTDTQYF
clone size: NA
V gene: TRBV7-4
J gene: TRBJ2-3
D gene: TRBD2

CDR3 DNA: TGTGCCAGCAGCTCGTGGGGGGCAGATACGCAGTATTTT
CDR3 protein: CASSSWGADTQYF
clone size: NA
V gene: TRBV11-2
J gene: TRBJ2-3
D gene: NA

CDR3 DNA: TGTGCCAGCAGCTCGGACTGGCTTAACTATGGCTACACCTTC
CDR3 protein: CASSSDWLNYGYTF
clone size: NA
V gene: TRBV7-2
J gene: TRBJ1-2
D gene: NA

CDR3 DNA: TGTGCCAGCCGTGGGCCTATCGGGGAGCTGTTTTTT
CDR3 protein: CASRGPIGELFF
clone size: NA
V gene: TRBV9
J gene: TRBJ2-2
D gene: NA

CDR3 DNA: TGTGCCATCAGTGCTTCAGGGTCATTTCAGCCCCAGCATTTT
CDR3 protein: CAISASGSFQPQHF
clone size: NA
V gene: TRBV10-3
J gene: TRBJ1-5
D gene: NA

CDR3 DNA: TGTGTTTCGGGGGGCCTTATAGATACGCAGTATTTT
CDR3 protein: CVSGGLIDTQYF
clone size: NA
V gene: TRBV6-5
J gene: TRBJ2-3
D gene: NA

CDR3 DNA: TGTGCCAGCAGTATCCGGGACAGCGAATGGGCACCCCTCCACTTT
CDR3 protein: CASSIRDSEWAPLHF
clone size: NA
V gene: TRBV28
J gene: TRBJ1-6
D gene: TRBD1

CDR3 DNA: TGTGCCTGGGCCCAGGGGGGCTCTGGAAACACCATATATTTT
CDR3 protein: CAWAQGGSGNTIYF
clone size: NA
V gene: TRBV30
J gene: TRBJ1-3
D gene: TRBD1

CDR3 DNA: TGTGCCAGTAGTATAACGGGCAGGGGAGATACGCAGTATTTT
CDR3 protein: CASSITGRGDTQYF
clone size: NA
V gene: TRBV19
J gene: TRBJ2-3
D gene: NA

CDR3 DNA: TGTGCCAGCTCACCACCCGGGACAGGGTTAATCAATGAGCAGTTCTTC
CDR3 protein: CASSPPGTGLINEQFF
clone size: NA
V gene: TRBV18
J gene: TRBJ2-1
D gene: TRBD1

CDR3 DNA: TGTGCCAGTAGTATGGTTAAACTAGCGGGAGTCGGAGATACGCAGTATTTT
CDR3 protein: CASSMVKLAGVGDTQYF
clone size: NA
V gene: TRBV19
J gene: TRBJ2-3
D gene: TRBD2

CDR3 DNA: TGTGCCAGCAGCTTAAGAGCAGTACAGAGAAACACCATATATTTT
CDR3 protein: CASSLRAVQRNTIYF
clone size: once
V gene: TRBV7-2
J gene: TRBJ1-3
D gene: NA

CDR3 DNA: TGTGCCAGCAGTTCAGGGGGCGGCGGACGAAACACCATATATTTT
CDR3 protein: CASSSGGGGRNTIYF
clone size: NA
V gene: TRBV28
J gene: TRBJ1-3
D gene: TRBD1

CDR3 DNA: TGTGCCAGCAGTACCTCTAAGAGGAGCTACACCTTC
CDR3 protein: CASSTSKRSYTF
clone size: few
V gene: TRBV6-5
J gene: TRBJ1-2
D gene: NA